This TCR beta chain is drawn from a study of shared clonotypes between healthy human individuals. CDR3 length: 13 residues. Germline lookup yields CDR1 LNHDA and CDR2 SQIVND (reference sequence). Trimming cost V 6 bases and J 2 bases; bases outside gene matches: 3. Memory CD4+ cells were the fraction left after CD45RA+ naive selection. The repertoire was sequenced with immunoSEQ multiplex PCR; TCRdb's copy has only in-frame clones and lacks some. The sample yields 950,000 to 1,100,000 clones, around 76% seen once. The rearrangement uses TRBV19 and TRBJ2-7; 8 positions match TRBD1. This TCR came from a man aged 18 to 35 in good health. Sequencing used memory CD4+ T cells sorted from blood. This sample's subset: CD45RA-negative fraction. In DNA form, the CDR3 reads TGTGCCAGTAGGATGACAGGGGCCTACGAGCAGTACTTC. This translates into CASRMTGAYEQYF.